This T cell receptor (beta chain) was observed in a study of T cell responses to AZD1222 COVID-19 vaccine. This clone was picked up one time. The antigen is unknown. TCRdb keeps only in-frame clones here, not all; method: immunoSEQ multiplex PCR. The sample holds about 140,000 clones, roughly 93% seen once. General study points: Among vaccine-associated CD4 TCRs, coverage spanned spike, with dominance at 160-218 and 743-854. Females made up more of the donors, who were largely white British, and clonal diversity may have come out too low. No day 14 peak samples; only post-peak repertoires were characterized.

Trimming removed 5 bases from V and 4 bases from J; junction bases left unmatched: 9. Germline V gene data show CDR1 as SGHKS and CDR2 as YYEKEE (reference sequence). This CDR3 is 16 amino acids long. The TCR comes from an adult in good health. This specimen consisted of peripheral blood, obtained on day 0 of MenACWY control vaccination. The genes are TRBV5-5 and TRBJ2-3, with 11 positions matching TRBD2. The CDR3 region is CASRQLAGASSDTQYF. CDR3 sequence (DNA): TGTGCCAGCAGACAACTAGCGGGAGCGTCCTCAGATACGCAGTATTTT.